The rows below give T cell receptor beta chains drawn from one sample of a study of cytomegalovirus exposure and HLA in healthy donors. Sequencing used immunoSEQ multiplex PCR; TCRdb keeps in-frame clones, though not all of them. The data show more than 110,000 clones, around four fifths seen once. The sequenced material came from PBMCs. The receptors were sampled from a young man in good health and CMV-seronegative. Each CDR3 is given with its conserved first and last residue. The D gene is left open where the match is weak. The size entry is marked missing in some rows and otherwise reads once, few, many or a size class.

d_gene,v_gene,j_gene,abundance,CDR3nt,CDR3aa
-,TRBV28,TRBJ1-5,-,TGTGCCAGCACAAAAACTAACGCCTTCGGGGGGACCCAGCATTTT,CASTKTNAFGGTQHF
-,TRBV5-4,TRBJ2-6,once,TGTGCCAGCAGCTTGGATTTAGGGGCTGGGGCCAACGTCCTGACTTTC,CASSLDLGAGANVLTF
TRBD2,TRBV6-5,TRBJ2-3,once,TGTGCCAGCAGGGCTAGCGGGGCAACAGATACGCAGTATTTT,CASRASGATDTQYF
-,TRBV5-1,TRBJ1-1,few,TGCGCCAGCAGCTTTCCCGGGACACGGGTACTCTTT,CASSFPGTRVLF
TRBD2,TRBV6-1,TRBJ2-1,-,TGTGCCAGCAGTGAATTGTTGGGACTAGTCAATGAGCAGTTCTTC,CASSELLGLVNEQFF
TRBD1,TRBV7-8,TRBJ1-5,-,TGTGCCAGCAGCCCGGACAGGGCTCAGCCCCAGCATTTT,CASSPDRAQPQHF
-,TRBV5-6,TRBJ1-3,-,TGTGCCAGCAGCTTGGTAGGGGGTTCTGGAAACACCATATATTTT,CASSLVGGSGNTIYF
TRBD2,TRBV19,TRBJ2-5,-,TGTGCCAGTAGCATGGGACTAGCGGAGCCGCGGGAGACCCAGTACTTC,CASSMGLAEPRETQYF
-,TRBV5-1,TRBJ1-5,-,TGCGCCAGCAGCTTGGCGTCAGGGAATCAGCCCCAGCATTTT,CASSLASGNQPQHF
-,TRBV5-6,TRBJ1-1,few,TGTGCCAGCAACACCGTGGGGGGTCCCGAAGCTTTCTTT,CASNTVGGPEAFF
-,TRBV6-6,TRBJ2-5,-,TGTGCCAGCAGTTACTCGCGGCTAGCTGAGACCCAGTACTTC,CASSYSRLAETQYF
TRBD2,TRBV25-1,TRBJ2-7,once,TGTGCCAGCAGGGCCCCCGAGGGTAGCGGGACTTACGAGCAGTACTTC,CASRAPEGSGTYEQYF
TRBD1,TRBV27,TRBJ2-1,-,TGTGCCAGCAGAACCCGGGACAGGCCCTACAATGAGCAGTTCTTC,CASRTRDRPYNEQFF
TRBD1,TRBV6-1,TRBJ1-6,-,TGTGCCAGCAGTGAACATTATGGACAGGGTTTTTCACCCCTCCACTTT,CASSEHYGQGFSPLHF
TRBD2,TRBV4-1,TRBJ2-7,-,TGCGCCAGCAGCCAAGCCAGCGCGGGGGGAGTTTACGAGCAGTACTTC,CASSQASAGGVYEQYF
-,TRBV27,TRBJ1-6,-,TGTGCCAGCAGTTTATCGATGCGGGTGGGTTCACCCCTCCACTTT,CASSLSMRVGSPLHF
-,TRBV5-4,TRBJ1-1,-,TGTGCCAGCAGCTTTAGACAGACTGAAGCTTTCTTT,CASSFRQTEAFF
TRBD2,TRBV4-1,TRBJ2-2,-,TGCGCCAGCAGCCAGACTAGCGGGAGGGCCAAAACGATCGACACCGGGGAGCTGTTTTTT,CASSQTSGRAKTIDTGELFF
-,TRBV2,TRBJ2-1,-,TGTGCCAGCAGTGTTAACTCCTACAATGAGCAGTTCTTC,CASSVNSYNEQFF
-,TRBV27,TRBJ2-7,-,TGTGCCAGCAGTCCGGAACCGACGGGTTACGAGCAGTACTTC,CASSPEPTGYEQYF
TRBD1,TRBV2,TRBJ2-7,-,TGTGCCAGCATTGAACAGGGGTTCGAGCAGTACTTC,CASIEQGFEQYF
-,TRBV7-3,TRBJ2-1,-,TGTGCCAGCAGCTTAACAGCGGACTCCTACAATGAGCAGTTCTTC,CASSLTADSYNEQFF
-,TRBV11-2,TRBJ1-5,-,TGTGCCAGCAGCTTGGGCGTTTCCCAGCCCCAGCATTTT,CASSLGVSQPQHF
-,TRBV19,TRBJ2-1,-,TGTGCCAGTAGCCCGTCCAGAGGGTCTTACAATGAGCAGTTCTTC,CASSPSRGSYNEQFF
-,TRBV10-3,TRBJ1-5,few,TGTGCCAGCAGTTACAGGCAGCCCCAGCATTTT,CASSYRQPQHF
-,TRBV5-5,TRBJ1-2,-,TGTGCCAGCAGCCTCGACAGAATAACGACTAGAGCTAACTATGGCTACACCTTC,CASSLDRITTRANYGYTF
-,TRBV2,TRBJ1-4,-,TGTGCCAGCAGTGAATTTCCCAAATCAACTAATGAAAAACTGTTTTTT,CASSEFPKSTNEKLFF
TRBD1,TRBV10-2,TRBJ1-5,-,TGCGCCAGCAGCTTCACAGGGGATAGCAATCAGCCCCAGCATTTT,CASSFTGDSNQPQHF
-,TRBV29-1,TRBJ1-1,-,TGCAGCGTGGCACACAGGGCCACTGAAGCTTTCTTT,CSVAHRATEAFF
-,TRBV2,TRBJ1-5,-,TGTGCCAGCAGGAACAGGGGCAATCAGCCCCAGCATTTT,CASRNRGNQPQHF
-,TRBV28,TRBJ2-6,-,TGTGCCAGCAGTCCACAGGGATTTGGGGCCAACGTCCTGACTTTC,CASSPQGFGANVLTF
-,TRBV18,TRBJ2-3,-,TGTGCCAGCTCACTATCGACAGGTACCACAGATACGCAGTATTTT,CASSLSTGTTDTQYF
TRBD1,TRBV7-8,TRBJ1-6,few,TGTGCCAGCAGCTTAGCGGGGACAGGGGGTCTCCACTTT,CASSLAGTGGLHF
-,TRBV7-7,TRBJ2-1,-,TGTGCTAGCAGCTTTTCCCCTAACAATGAGCAGTTCTTC,CASSFSPNNEQFF
TRBD2,TRBV9,TRBJ2-5,-,TGTGCCAGCAGCGGAGGGGCCCTAGCGGGAGGTAAAGAGACCCAGTACTTC,CASSGGALAGGKETQYF
-,TRBV11-2,TRBJ1-1,-,TGTGCCAGCAGCTTCAACAGCTTGAACACTGAAGCTTTCTTT,CASSFNSLNTEAFF
-,TRBV7-9,TRBJ2-3,-,TGTTCCAGCAGCTGGCCTAGCACAGATACGCAGTATTTT,CSSSWPSTDTQYF
-,TRBV18,TRBJ2-5,once,TGTGCCAGCTCGCATAATCAGGGAAAAGAGACCCAGTACTTC,CASSHNQGKETQYF
-,TRBV2,TRBJ1-5,-,TGTGCCAGCAGTGAGTGGGCAAATCAGCCCCAGCATTTT,CASSEWANQPQHF
-,TRBV7-8,TRBJ2-7,once,TGTGCCAGCAGCTTACGAGGGGGAGAGACCTACGAGCAGTACTTC,CASSLRGGETYEQYF
-,TRBV28,TRBJ1-1,few,TGTGCCAGCAGTGTAGGACAGTTTAACACTGAAGCTTTCTTT,CASSVGQFNTEAFF
TRBD1,TRBV7-3,TRBJ1-2,-,TGTGCCAGCAGCGCACCGGGACAGGGGGCGCGGGTCTATGGCTACACCTTC,CASSAPGQGARVYGYTF
TRBD2,TRBV4-2,TRBJ2-1,-,TGTGCCAGCAGCCAAGAAGCGGGGGGGCACGATGAGCAGTTCTTC,CASSQEAGGHDEQFF
-,TRBV19,TRBJ2-3,-,TGTGCCAGTAGTATCGGATTGGGCACAAGAGATACGCAGTATTTT,CASSIGLGTRDTQYF
TRBD2,TRBV7-6,TRBJ2-3,-,TGTGCCAGCAGCCAGCCCCGGCGGGGGAGGAAGTCAGATACGCAGTATTTT,CASSQPRRGRKSDTQYF
TRBD1,TRBV5-1,TRBJ2-7,-,TGCGCCAGCAGCTTGGGGGGACAGGGACTGAGGGAGCAGTACTTC,CASSLGGQGLREQYF
TRBD2,TRBV5-6,TRBJ2-7,-,TGTGCCAGCAGCTGGAGGCTAGCGGGAGGGTCCTACGAGCAGTACTTC,CASSWRLAGGSYEQYF
TRBD1,TRBV28,TRBJ1-1,once,TGTGCCAGCAGTAGCGTTGGGGGACAGGTTCGTGAAGCTTTCTTT,CASSSVGGQVREAFF
TRBD1,TRBV19,TRBJ1-2,-,TGTGCCAGTAGTATAGGTGGGACAGTATATGGCTACACCTTC,CASSIGGTVYGYTF
-,TRBV27,TRBJ1-6,-,TGTGCCAGCAGTTTTTATCCCACTTCGTCACCCCTCCACTTT,CASSFYPTSSPLHF
TRBD2,TRBV10-1,TRBJ2-7,-,TGCGCCAGCAGTGAGTCAGGGACTACCACTGGGGAGCAGTACTTC,CASSESGTTTGEQYF
-,TRBV28,TRBJ2-7,-,TGTGCCAGCAGTTTTCTAGCGACGATCTCCTACGAGCAGTACTTC,CASSFLATISYEQYF
-,TRBV18,TRBJ1-4,-,TGTGCCAGCTCACCAGGCTCGAATGAAAAACTGTTTTTT,CASSPGSNEKLFF